This T cell receptor beta chain was recorded in a study of response to subunit inactivated influenza vaccine. Overall study results and limits: The authors suggested that every seasonal influenza vaccination recruits few new T cells.

A note on this clonotype: Antigen: not known. The junction shows a germline mismatch at one end, possibly a read error.

Each CDR3 protein is one row after TCRdb ran MiXCR on the RT-PCR reads. This table has a few hundred thousand distinct CDR3 sequences, 14% appearing once. The source was PBMCs from blood, collected 11 to 12 days after vaccination. The TCR sequence derives from a man aged 45-65 years who received an inactivated influenza vaccine.

The CDR3 DNA reads as TGTGCCATCAGCTTGCTGCCCCCTGGGGCACTGGGAAACACCATATATTTT. It specifies CAISLLPPGALGNTIYF. The gene calls are TRBV5-6 and TRBJ1-3, with D perhaps matching TRBD1 (5 bases). This CDR3 region has 17 residues. Germline-derived CDR1 and CDR2 are SGHDT and YYEEEE.